The clone carrying this T cell receptor beta chain was seen only once. The sample is drawn from a study of cytomegalovirus exposure and HLA in healthy donors. Primers included in the PCR were 60 Vbeta and 13 Jbeta primers. Some clones are missing from TCRdb's copy, which holds only in-frame ones; the method was immunoSEQ multiplex PCR. The sample records about 160,000 clones, around 80% being singletons. With V trimmed by 3 bases and J by 0 bases, 11 bases remained unmatched. The germline gives CDR1 KGHSH, CDR2 LQKENI. This CDR3 contains 18 residues. The chain links TRBV18 to TRBJ2-4; 7 nucleotides line up with TRBD1. The source of this sequence is a woman under 30 in good health and CMV-seronegative. The sequenced sample consisted of PBMCs. The CDR3 bases are TGTGCCAGCTCACCTTTCCTACAGGGGCGAGGAGCCAAAAACATTCAGTACTTC. Translated: CASSPFLQGRGAKNIQYF.